This paragraph reports one T cell receptor beta chain. Antigen specificity is unknown. After removal of 9 bases from V and 0 bases from J, the junction contained 14 bases not matched to a gene. This CDR3 spans 18 amino acids. From germline, CDR1 is LNHDA and CDR2 SQIVND (reference sequence). From the approximately 120-subject validation cohort, which was separate from the roughly 630-subject first cohort, the donors were drawn. These data belong to a study of cytomegalovirus exposure and HLA in healthy donors. General observations from the study: High sensitivity and specificity were reportedly achieved when the classifier diagnosed cytomegalovirus status. Among the CMV-associated chains, a few were confirmed in vitro as specific for CMV antigens.

Profiling relied on immunoSEQ multiplex PCR, and the TCRdb table lists in-frame clones only, not all of them. The sample contains some 270,000 clones, roughly 85% of which appear only once. The sample consisted of PBMCs. V and J are TRBV19 and TRBJ2-3; 11 bases fit TRBD2. The sequence was obtained from a woman aged 18-29 years in good health and CMV-seronegative. The CDR3 region is CARSFSSGRYLSTDTQYF. The CDR3 DNA sequence: TGTGCCAGATCTTTCTCTAGCGGGAGGTACCTTAGCACAGATACGCAGTATTTT.